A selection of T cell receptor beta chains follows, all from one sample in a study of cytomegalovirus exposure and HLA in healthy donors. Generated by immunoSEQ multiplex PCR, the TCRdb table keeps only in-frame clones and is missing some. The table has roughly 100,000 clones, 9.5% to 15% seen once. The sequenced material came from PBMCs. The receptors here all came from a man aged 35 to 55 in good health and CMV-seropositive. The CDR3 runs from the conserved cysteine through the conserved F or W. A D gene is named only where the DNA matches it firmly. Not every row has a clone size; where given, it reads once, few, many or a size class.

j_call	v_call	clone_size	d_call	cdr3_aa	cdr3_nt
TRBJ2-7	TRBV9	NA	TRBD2	CASSVDSGVTWQYF	TGTGCCAGCAGCGTAGATAGCGGGGTGACTTGGCAGTACTTC
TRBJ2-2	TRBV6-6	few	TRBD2	CASSYSGSWGGELFF	TGTGCCAGCAGTTATAGCGGGTCCTGGGGCGGGGAGCTGTTTTTT
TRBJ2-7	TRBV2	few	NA	CASSQGLGPREQYF	TGTGCCAGCAGTCAAGGACTGGGGCCGAGGGAGCAGTACTTC
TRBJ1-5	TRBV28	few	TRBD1	CASDEGARQPQHF	TGTGCCTCGGATGAGGGGGCACGACAGCCCCAGCATTTT
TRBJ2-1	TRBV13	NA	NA	CASSSDSSSYNEQFF	TGTGCCAGCAGCTCGGACAGTTCGTCCTACAATGAGCAGTTCTTC
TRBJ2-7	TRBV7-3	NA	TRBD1	CASSPGQTYEQYF	TGTGCCAGCAGCCCGGGACAGACCTACGAGCAGTACTTC
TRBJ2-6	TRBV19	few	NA	CASRTGSSGANVLTF	TGTGCCAGTCGGACTGGAAGCTCTGGGGCCAACGTCCTGACTTTC
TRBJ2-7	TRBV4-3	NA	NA	CASSQDLSLASDQYF	TGCGCCAGCAGCCAAGATCTGTCGCTAGCGTCAGATCAGTACTTC
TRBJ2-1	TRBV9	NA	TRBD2	CASSVVPSGDEQFF	TGTGCCAGCAGCGTAGTCCCTAGCGGCGATGAGCAGTTCTTC
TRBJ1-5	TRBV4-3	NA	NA	CASSQGAGGNQPQHF	TGCGCCAGCAGCCAAGGGGCAGGGGGCAATCAGCCCCAGCATTTT
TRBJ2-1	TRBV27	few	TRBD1	CASAQVGQGGNEQFF	TGTGCCAGCGCACAAGTGGGACAGGGTGGGAATGAGCAGTTCTTC
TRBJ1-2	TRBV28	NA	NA	CASSLNRGRNGYTF	TGTGCCAGCAGTTTAAACCGGGGTAGGAATGGCTACACCTTC
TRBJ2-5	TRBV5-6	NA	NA	CASSLRETQYF	TGTGCCAGCAGCTTGCGGGAGACCCAGTACTTC
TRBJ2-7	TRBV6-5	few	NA	CASTHSGDTGYEQYF	TGTGCCAGCACTCATTCCGGGGACACGGGCTACGAGCAGTACTTC
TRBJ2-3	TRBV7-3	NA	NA	CASSEQAGATDTQYF	TGTGCCAGCAGCGAACAGGCAGGGGCCACAGATACGCAGTATTTT
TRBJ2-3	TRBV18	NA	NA	CASSYGLTDTQYF	TGTGCCAGCTCATACGGACTCACAGATACGCAGTATTTT